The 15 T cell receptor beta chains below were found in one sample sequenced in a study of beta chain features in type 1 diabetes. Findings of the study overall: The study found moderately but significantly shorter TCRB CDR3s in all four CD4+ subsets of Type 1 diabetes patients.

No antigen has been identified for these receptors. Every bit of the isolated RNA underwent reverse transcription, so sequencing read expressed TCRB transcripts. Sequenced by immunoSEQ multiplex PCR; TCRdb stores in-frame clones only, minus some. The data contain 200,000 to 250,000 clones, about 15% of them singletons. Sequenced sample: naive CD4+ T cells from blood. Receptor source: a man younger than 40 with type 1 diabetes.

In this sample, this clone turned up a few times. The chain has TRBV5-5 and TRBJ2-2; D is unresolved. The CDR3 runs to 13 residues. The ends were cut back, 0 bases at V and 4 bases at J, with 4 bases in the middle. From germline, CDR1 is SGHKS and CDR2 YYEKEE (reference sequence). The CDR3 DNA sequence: TGTGCCAGCAGCTTGGTGGCCACCGGGGAGCTGTTTTTT. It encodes CASSLVATGELFF.

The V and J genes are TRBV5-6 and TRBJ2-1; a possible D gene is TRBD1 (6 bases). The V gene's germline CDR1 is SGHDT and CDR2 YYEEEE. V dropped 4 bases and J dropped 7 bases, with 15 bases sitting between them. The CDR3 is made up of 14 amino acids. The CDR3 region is CASSRQGYLNEQFF. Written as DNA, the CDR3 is TGTGCCAGCAGCCGGCAGGGGTACCTGAATGAGCAGTTCTTC.

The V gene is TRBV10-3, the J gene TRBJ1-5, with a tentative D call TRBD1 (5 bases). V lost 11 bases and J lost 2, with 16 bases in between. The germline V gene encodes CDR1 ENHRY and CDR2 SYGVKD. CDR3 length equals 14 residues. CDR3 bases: TGTGCCTCCGGGACTCAAGTCGGCAATCAGCCCCAGCATTTT. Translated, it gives CASGTQVGNQPQHF.

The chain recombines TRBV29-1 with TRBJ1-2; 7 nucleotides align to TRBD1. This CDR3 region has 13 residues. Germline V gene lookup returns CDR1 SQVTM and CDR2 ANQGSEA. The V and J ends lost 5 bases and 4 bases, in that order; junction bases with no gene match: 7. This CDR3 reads CSVRTGITYGYTF. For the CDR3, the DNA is TGCAGCGTTCGGACAGGAATTACCTATGGCTACACCTTC.

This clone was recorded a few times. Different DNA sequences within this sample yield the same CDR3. Here the CDR3 DNA reads TGTGCCAGCAGTTACTCGACGGGACAGGGGTACGAGCAGTACTTC. Translation: CASSYSTGQGYEQYF. The genes are TRBV6-5 and TRBJ2-7; TRBD1 matches 10 bases. V lost 0 bases to trimming and J lost 4 bases; unmatched junction nucleotides: 3. CDR1 is MNHEY, CDR2 SVGAGI, per germline. The CDR3 has 15 residues.

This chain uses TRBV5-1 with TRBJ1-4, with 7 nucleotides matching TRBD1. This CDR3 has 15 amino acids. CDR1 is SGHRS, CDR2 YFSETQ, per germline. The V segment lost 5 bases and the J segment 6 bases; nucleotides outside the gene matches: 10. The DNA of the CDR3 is TGCGCCAGCAGTTCCGGACAGGTCGAATATGAAAAACTGTTTTTT. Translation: CASSSGQVEYEKLFF.

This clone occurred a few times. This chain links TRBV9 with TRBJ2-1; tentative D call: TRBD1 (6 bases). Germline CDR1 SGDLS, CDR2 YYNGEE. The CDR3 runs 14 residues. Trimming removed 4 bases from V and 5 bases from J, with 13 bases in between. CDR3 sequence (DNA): TGTGCCAGCAGCCCGGGACAAGGTGACAATGAGCAGTTCTTC. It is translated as CASSPGQGDNEQFF.

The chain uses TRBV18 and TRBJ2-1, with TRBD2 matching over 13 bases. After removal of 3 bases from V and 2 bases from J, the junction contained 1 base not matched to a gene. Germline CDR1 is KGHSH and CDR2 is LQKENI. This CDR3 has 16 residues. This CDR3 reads CASSPGTSGAYNEQFF. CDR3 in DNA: TGTGCCAGCTCACCCGGGACTAGCGGGGCCTACAATGAGCAGTTCTTC.

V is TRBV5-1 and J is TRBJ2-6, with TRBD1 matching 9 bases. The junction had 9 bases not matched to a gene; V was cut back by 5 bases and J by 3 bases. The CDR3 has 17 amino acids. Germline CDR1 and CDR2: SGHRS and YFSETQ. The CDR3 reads CASRARTGEDGANVLTF. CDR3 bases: TGCGCCAGCAGGGCCCGGACAGGGGAGGATGGGGCCAACGTCCTGACTTTC.

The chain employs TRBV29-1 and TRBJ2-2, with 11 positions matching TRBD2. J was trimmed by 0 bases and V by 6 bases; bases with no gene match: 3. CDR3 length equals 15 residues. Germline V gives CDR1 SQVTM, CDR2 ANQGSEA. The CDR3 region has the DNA TGCAGCGTCCAGACTAGCGGGGCGAACACCGGGGAGCTGTTTTTT. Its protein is CSVQTSGANTGELFF.

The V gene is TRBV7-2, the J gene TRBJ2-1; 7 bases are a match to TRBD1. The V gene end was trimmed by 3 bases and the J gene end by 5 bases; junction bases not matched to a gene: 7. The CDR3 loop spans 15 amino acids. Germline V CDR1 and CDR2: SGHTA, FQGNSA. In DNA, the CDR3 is TGTGCCAGCAGCTTGACAGGGTTCAAGAACAATGAGCAGTTCTTC. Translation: CASSLTGFKNNEQFF.

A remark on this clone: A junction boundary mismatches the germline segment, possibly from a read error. The chain's CDR3 is CAGTSGTGELFF. Written as DNA, the CDR3 is TGCGCCGGGACTAGCGGTACCGGGGAGCTGTTTTTT. The chain has TRBV19 and TRBJ2-2; TRBD2 aligns across 11 bases. CDR1 and CDR2 from the germline V gene are LNHDA and SQIVND (reference sequence). This CDR3 is built from 12 residues.

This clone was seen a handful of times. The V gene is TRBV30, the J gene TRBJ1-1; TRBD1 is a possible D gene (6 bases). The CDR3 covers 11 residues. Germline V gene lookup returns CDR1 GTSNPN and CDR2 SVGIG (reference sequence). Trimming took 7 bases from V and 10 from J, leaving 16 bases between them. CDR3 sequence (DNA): TGTGCCTCAGGTGTGGGGGCTGGAGCTTTCTTT. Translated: CASGVGAGAFF.

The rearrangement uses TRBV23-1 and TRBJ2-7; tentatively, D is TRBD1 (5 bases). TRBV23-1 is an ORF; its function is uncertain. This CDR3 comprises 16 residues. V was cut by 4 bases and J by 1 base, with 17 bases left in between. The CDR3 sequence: CASSPPGQGESYEQYF. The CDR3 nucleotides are TGCGCCAGCAGTCCCCCGGGCCAGGGCGAATCCTACGAGCAGTACTTC.

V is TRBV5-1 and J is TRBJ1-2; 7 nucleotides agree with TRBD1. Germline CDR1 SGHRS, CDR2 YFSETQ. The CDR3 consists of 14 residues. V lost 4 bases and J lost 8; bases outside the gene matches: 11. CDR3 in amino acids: CASSEPGQPRGYTF. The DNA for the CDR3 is TGCGCCAGCAGCGAACCGGGACAGCCGCGGGGCTACACCTTC.